One sample yielded the 8 T cell receptor beta chains listed below, sequenced in a study of shared clonotypes between healthy human individuals. Using immunoSEQ multiplex PCR, the repertoire was profiled, and TCRdb retains in-frame clones only, with some absent. The sample includes roughly 570,000 clones, 95% to 98% seen only once; the top ten take 0.25% to 0.35%. Naive CD8 cells lacked CD45RO, underwent positive selection for CCR7 and left out terminally differentiated effector memory CD45RA+ cells. The specimen was naive CD8+ T cells sorted from blood. The receptors originated from a man younger than 45 in good health.

This chain uses TRBV13 with TRBJ2-3, with 7 positions matching TRBD1. Unmatched junction bases numbered 13, after V lost 4 bases and J lost 3 bases. Germline-derived CDR1 and CDR2 are PRHDT and FYEKMQ (reference sequence). CDR3 length: 17 residues. The CDR3 loop reads CASSWSLQGSVTDTQYF. The CDR3 nucleotides read TGTGCCAGCAGCTGGTCGCTACAGGGGAGTGTGACAGATACGCAGTATTTT. Looking up the rest from reference TRBV13 and TRBJ2-3 gives the full variable domain: AAGVIQSPRHLIKEKRETATLKCYPIPRHDTVYWYQQGPGQDPQFLISFYEKMQSDKGSIPDRFSAQQFSDYHSELNMSSLELGDSALYFCASSWSLQGSVTDTQYFGPGTRLTVL.

CDR3 loop: CASSPARGPYNEQFF. The CDR3 region has the DNA TGTGCCAGCAGTCCAGCTAGGGGACCTTACAATGAGCAGTTCTTC. The chain is built from TRBV7-9 and TRBJ2-1; D is tentatively TRBD1 or TRBD2 (5 bases each). From germline, CDR1 is SEHNR and CDR2 FQNEAQ (reference sequence). V was pared by 6 bases and J by 4 bases, with 16 bases between. The CDR3 is made up of 15 amino acids.

CDR3 sequence (DNA): TGCAGCGTGGCCGGGACAGGGAGGTCGGGGGGGGCCTACGAGCAGTACTTC. It is translated as CSVAGTGRSGGAYEQYF. This sequence joins TRBV29-1 and TRBJ2-7, with D perhaps matching TRBD1 (9 bases). This CDR3 has 17 residues. V was pared by 6 bases and J by 2 bases, with 26 bases between. The germline CDR1 and CDR2 sequences are SQVTM and ANQGSEA.

V and J are TRBV7-5 and TRBJ2-4; TRBD2 reflects the table's D call only, with no check against the DNA. TRBV7-5 is given as a pseudogene. This CDR3 has 16 amino acids. The CDR3 loop is CARSLGSRGGVNIQYF. In nucleotides, the CDR3 is TGTGCCAGAAGCTTAGGATCGAGGGGAGGGGTGAACATTCAGTACTTC.

The chain has TRBV2 and TRBJ1-4; D gene ambiguous. Germline loops: CDR1 SNHLY, CDR2 FYNNEI. V was cut by 1 base and J by 7 bases, with 10 bases left in between. The length of the CDR3 is 14 residues. The CDR3 sequence: CASSEGVEVEKLFF. Written as DNA, the CDR3 is TGTGCCAGCAGTGAAGGGGTAGAGGTTGAAAAACTGTTTTTT.

This clone was seen just once. The chain carries TRBV28 and TRBJ1-1, with 8 bases lining up with TRBD1. Germline CDR1 is MDHEN and CDR2 is SYDVKM. The CDR3 runs to 15 residues. V was pared by 5 bases and J by 1 base, with 6 bases of the junction left unmatched. The CDR3 spells CASSVRTGRNTEAFF. The CDR3 DNA is TGTGCCAGCAGTGTTCGGACAGGGAGGAACACTGAAGCTTTCTTT.

The genes are TRBV9 and TRBJ2-2, with 7 bases fitting TRBD1. The CDR3 contains 16 residues. Germline CDR1 SGDLS, CDR2 YYNGEE. With 3 bases clipped from V and 2 bases from J, the junction kept 7 bases outside the gene matches. The CDR3 region has the DNA TGTGCCAGCAGCGAAGAGACAGGGCTCAACACCGGGGAGCTGTTTTTT. Protein product: CASSEETGLNTGELFF. Drawing the rest from reference TRBV9 and TRBJ2-2, the complete variable domain is DSGVTQTPKHLITATGQRVTLRCSPRSGDLSVYWYQQSLDQGLQFLIQYYNGEERAKGNILERFSAQQFPDLHSELNLSSLELGDSALYFCASSEETGLNTGELFFGEGSRLTVL.

The rearrangement joins TRBV7-6 to TRBJ2-7; TRBD2 is a possible D gene (6 bases). CDR3 length: 15 residues. V dropped 5 bases and J dropped 2 bases, with 16 bases sitting between them. Germline lookup yields CDR1 SGHVS and CDR2 FNYEAQ. This chain's CDR3 is CASSLYGTSTYEQYF. CDR3 sequence (DNA): TGTGCCAGCAGCCTCTACGGGACTTCCACCTACGAGCAGTACTTC.